This T cell receptor (beta chain) was documented in a study of OX40 agonist ivuxolimab in advanced cancers. Profiled with immunoSEQ multiplex PCR; TCRdb holds only in-frame clones, not every one. The sample includes 30,000 to 35,000 clones, around 85% of them seen just once. The CDR3 is 12 amino acids. The V segment lost 6 bases and the J segment 11 bases; nucleotides outside the gene matches: 5. Germline V gene lookup returns CDR1 SGHTA and CDR2 FQGNSA. This material consisted of CD4+ or CD8+ T cells sorted from blood, taken in a trial of the OX40 agonist ivuxolimab. The sequence was obtained from an adult with an advanced solid tumor such as melanoma, head and neck, liver or kidney cancer. This chain uses TRBV7-2 with TRBJ2-3; 10 bases are a match to TRBD1. The chain's CDR3 is CASSLDRGRQYF. The CDR3 coding sequence is TGTGCCAGCAGTTTGGACAGGGGGAGGCAGTATTTT.